This paragraph reports one T cell receptor beta chain. The antigen remains undetermined. Treatment denoted: over 15 received Ad26.COV2.S at low or high dose, single or two shots; about 5 received placebo; per-sample allocation not given. Sampling occurred on day 63 after the first vaccine or placebo injection. An Ad26 vector expressing Wuhan-strain SARS-CoV-2 spike served as the vaccine. The data are from a study of Ad26.COV2.S vaccination and SARS-CoV-2 variants. CDR3 size: 17 residues. Germline-derived CDR1 and CDR2 are LGHNA and YSLEER. V lost 3 bases, J lost 3 bases, and 8 bases stayed unmatched. Method: immunoSEQ multiplex PCR; TCRdb's copy keeps in-frame clones and lacks some. Among about 390,000 clones listed, roughly nine tenths were seen once. Broader study findings: The breadth of spike-specific CD8+ and CD4+ T cell responses after vaccination was reportedly substantial.

The chain has TRBV4-3 and TRBJ2-2; 9 positions match TRBD1. This sample comprised peripheral blood, obtained in a trial of Ad26.COV2.S vaccine versus placebo. The clonotype originates from a person aged 18-60 years who received the Ad26.COV2.S COVID-19 vaccine or a placebo. The CDR3 bases are TGCGCCAGCAGCCAGGGACAGGGCGCACCAGACACCGGGGAGCTGTTTTTT. This codes for CASSQGQGAPDTGELFF.